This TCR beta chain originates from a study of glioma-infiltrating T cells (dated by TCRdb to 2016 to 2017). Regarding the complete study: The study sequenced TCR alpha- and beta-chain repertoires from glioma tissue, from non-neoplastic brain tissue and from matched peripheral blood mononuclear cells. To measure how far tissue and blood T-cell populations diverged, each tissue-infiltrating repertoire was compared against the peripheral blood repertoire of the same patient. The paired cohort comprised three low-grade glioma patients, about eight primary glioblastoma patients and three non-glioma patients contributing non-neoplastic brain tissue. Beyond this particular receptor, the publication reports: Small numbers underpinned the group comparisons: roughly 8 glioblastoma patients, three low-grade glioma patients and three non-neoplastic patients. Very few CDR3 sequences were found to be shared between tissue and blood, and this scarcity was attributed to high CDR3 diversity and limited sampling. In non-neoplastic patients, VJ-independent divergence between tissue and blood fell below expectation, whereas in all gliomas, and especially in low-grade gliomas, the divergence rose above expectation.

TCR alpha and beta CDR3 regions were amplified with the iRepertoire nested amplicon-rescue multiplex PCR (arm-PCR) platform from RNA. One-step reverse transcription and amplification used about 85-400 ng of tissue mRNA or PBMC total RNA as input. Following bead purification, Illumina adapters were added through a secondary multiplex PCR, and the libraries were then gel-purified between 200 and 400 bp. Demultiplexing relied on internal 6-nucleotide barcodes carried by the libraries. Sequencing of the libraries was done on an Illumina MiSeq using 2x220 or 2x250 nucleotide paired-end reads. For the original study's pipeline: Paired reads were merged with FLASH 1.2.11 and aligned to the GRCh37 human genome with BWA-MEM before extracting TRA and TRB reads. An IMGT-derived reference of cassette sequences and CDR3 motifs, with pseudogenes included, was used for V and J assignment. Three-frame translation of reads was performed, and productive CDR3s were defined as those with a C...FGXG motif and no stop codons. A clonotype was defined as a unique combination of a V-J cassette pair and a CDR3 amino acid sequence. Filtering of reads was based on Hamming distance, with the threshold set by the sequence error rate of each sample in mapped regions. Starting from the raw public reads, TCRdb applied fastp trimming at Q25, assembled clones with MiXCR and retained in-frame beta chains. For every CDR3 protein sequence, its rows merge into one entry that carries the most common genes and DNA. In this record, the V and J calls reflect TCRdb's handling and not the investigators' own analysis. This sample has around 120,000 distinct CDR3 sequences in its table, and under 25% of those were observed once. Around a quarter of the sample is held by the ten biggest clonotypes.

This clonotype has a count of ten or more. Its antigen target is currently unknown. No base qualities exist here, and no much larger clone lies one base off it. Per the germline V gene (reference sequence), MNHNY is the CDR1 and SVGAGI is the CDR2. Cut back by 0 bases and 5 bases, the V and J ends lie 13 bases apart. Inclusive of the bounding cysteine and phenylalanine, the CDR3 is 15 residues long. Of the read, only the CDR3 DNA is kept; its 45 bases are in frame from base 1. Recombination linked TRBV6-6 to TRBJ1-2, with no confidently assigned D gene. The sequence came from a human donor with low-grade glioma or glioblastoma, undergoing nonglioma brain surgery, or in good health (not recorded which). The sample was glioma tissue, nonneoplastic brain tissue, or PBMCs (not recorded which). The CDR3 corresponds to CASSYSLRVGYGYTF. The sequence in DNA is TGTGCCAGCAGTTACTCCTTAAGGGTTGGATATGGCTACACCTTC.